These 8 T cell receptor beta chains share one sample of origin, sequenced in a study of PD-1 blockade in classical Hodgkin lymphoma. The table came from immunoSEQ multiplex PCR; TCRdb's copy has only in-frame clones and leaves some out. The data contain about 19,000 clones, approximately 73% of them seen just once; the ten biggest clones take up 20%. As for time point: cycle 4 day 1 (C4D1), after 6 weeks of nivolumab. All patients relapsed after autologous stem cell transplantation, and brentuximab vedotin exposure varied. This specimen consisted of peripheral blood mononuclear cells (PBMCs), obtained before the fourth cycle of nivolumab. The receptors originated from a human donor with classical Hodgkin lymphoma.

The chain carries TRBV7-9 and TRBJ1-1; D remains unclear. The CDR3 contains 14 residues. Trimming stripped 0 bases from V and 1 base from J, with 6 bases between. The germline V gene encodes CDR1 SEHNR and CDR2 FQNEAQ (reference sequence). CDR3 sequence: CASSLATGNTEAFF. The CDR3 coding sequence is TGTGCCAGCAGCTTAGCCACCGGGAACACTGAAGCTTTCTTT.

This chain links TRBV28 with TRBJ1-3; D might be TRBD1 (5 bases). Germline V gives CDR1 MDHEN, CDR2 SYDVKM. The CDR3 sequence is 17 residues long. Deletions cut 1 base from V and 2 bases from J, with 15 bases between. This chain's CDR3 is CASSLFLGGSTGNTIYF. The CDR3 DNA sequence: TGTGCCAGCAGTTTATTCCTGGGGGGGTCCACTGGAAACACCATATATTTT.

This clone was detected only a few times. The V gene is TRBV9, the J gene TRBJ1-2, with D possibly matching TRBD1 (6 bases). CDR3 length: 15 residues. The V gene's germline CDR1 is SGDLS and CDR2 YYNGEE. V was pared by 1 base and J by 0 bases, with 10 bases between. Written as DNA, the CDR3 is TGTGCCAGCAGCGTAACAGGGCTCCCTAACTATGGCTACACCTTC. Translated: CASSVTGLPNYGYTF.

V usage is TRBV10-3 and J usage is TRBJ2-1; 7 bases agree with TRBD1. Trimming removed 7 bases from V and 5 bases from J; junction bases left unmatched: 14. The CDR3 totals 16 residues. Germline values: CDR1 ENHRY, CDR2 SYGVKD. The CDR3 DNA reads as TGTGCCATCACTATCCAGACAGGGAAAGGCAACAATGAGCAGTTCTTC. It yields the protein CAITIQTGKGNNEQFF.

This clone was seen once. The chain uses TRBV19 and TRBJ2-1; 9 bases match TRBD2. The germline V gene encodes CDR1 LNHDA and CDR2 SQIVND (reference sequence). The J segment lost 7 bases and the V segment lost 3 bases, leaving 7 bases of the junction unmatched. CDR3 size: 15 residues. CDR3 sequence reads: CASSILGLAGNEQFF. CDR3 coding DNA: TGTGCCAGTAGTATTCTGGGGCTAGCGGGGAATGAGCAGTTCTTC.

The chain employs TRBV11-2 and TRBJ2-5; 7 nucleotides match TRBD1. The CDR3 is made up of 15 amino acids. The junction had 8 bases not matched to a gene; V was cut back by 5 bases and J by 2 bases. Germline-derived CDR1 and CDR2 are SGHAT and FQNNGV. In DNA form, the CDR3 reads TGTGCCAGCAGCGACCGGGACAGAGGTCAAGAGACCCAGTACTTC. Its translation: CASSDRDRGQETQYF.

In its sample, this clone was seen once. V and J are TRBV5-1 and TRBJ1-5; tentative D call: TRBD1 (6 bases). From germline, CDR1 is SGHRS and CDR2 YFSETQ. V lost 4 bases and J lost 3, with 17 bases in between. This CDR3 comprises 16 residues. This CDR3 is CASSPTGTQNNQPQHF. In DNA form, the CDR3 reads TGCGCCAGCAGCCCTACCGGGACACAGAACAATCAGCCCCAGCATTTT.

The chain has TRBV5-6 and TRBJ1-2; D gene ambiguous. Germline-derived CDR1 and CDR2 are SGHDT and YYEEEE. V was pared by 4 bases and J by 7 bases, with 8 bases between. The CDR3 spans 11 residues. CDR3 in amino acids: CASSRKGGYTF. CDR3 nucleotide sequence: TGTGCCAGCAGCAGGAAGGGTGGCTACACCTTC.